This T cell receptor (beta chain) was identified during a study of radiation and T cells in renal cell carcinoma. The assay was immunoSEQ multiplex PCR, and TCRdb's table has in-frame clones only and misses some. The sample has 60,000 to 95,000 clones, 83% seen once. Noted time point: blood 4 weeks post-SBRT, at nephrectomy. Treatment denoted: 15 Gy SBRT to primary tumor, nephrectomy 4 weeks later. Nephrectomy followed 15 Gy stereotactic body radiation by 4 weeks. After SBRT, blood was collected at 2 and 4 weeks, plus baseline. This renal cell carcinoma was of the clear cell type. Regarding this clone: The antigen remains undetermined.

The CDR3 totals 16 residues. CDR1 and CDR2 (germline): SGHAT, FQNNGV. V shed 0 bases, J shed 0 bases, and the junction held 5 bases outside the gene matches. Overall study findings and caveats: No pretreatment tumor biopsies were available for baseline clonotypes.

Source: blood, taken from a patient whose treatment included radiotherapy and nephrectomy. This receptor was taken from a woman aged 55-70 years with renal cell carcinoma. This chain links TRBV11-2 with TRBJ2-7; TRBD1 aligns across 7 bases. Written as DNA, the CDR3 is TGTGCCAGCAGCTTAGACGGACAGGCGACCTCCTACGAGCAGTACTTC. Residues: CASSLDGQATSYEQYF.